The following is a T cell receptor beta chain sequence with its context. Germline CDR1 and CDR2: LNHDA and SQIVND (reference sequence). With 4 bases removed from V and 5 bases from J, the gap between germline ends came to 21 bases. The CDR3 has 16 amino acids. This sample was taken from a study of blood T cell repertoires in COVID-19. The overall study: The study drew acute and convalescent COVID-19 samples from the United States, Italy and Spain. T cells, B-cell-depleted T cells, or PBMCs provided the cDNA or gDNA that served as material.

Original data processing: Using reference gene primer amplification, nucleated cell counts were estimated. TCRdb's table, derived via immunoSEQ multiplex PCR, lists solely in-frame clones and lacks some. V and J calls and clone size are given by that table; D and trimming were obtained from the DNA. The sample holds about 60,000 clones; 70% to 90% are singletons and the top ten take 0.9% to 1.5%. This rearrangement joins TRBV19 to TRBJ2-7, with a tentative D call TRBD1 (7 bases). The receptor's source is a man in his forties with acute or convalescent COVID-19. Sequences were obtained from peripheral blood. The CDR3: CASSNSGGFGFHEQYF. In DNA form, the CDR3 reads TGTGCCAGTAGTAACTCAGGGGGGTTTGGGTTCCACGAGCAGTACTTC.